This TCR beta chain is from a study of blood T cells in healthy people across ages. Germline V gives CDR1 SGHRS, CDR2 YFSETQ. The CDR3 is 14 amino acids. Deletions cut 2 bases from V and 1 base from J, with 10 bases between. Using a J-beta primer mix together with a sample-barcoded 5' primer, a second PCR was run for roughly 6 to 12 cycles. TCRdb re-called the 5' RACE reads with MiXCR, one entry per CDR3 protein. The sample consists of around 600,000 distinct CDR3 sequences, roughly 48% of them appearing once. The sequencing input was blood. This TCR was sampled from a man aged 80 or over in good health. This chain links TRBV5-1 with TRBJ2-7; no definite D call. The DNA of the CDR3 is TGCGCCAGCAGCTTTTATGGGGAATCCTACGAGCAGTACTTC. It yields the protein CASSFYGESYEQYF.